The clone carrying this TCR beta chain was detected once. What it recognizes is unknown. Other DNA sequences within the sample encode an identical CDR3. The data derive from a study of shared clonotypes between healthy human individuals. Whole-study context: Per donor, three plates held CD4 naive cells, three held CD4 memory, two held CD8 naive and one held CD8 memory. Study-wide findings and caveats: Generally, estimated richness proved larger in naive subsets than it did in memory subsets. Sharing across four donors was highest in naive CD4 (roughly 5%) and lowest in memory CD8 (about 0.4%).

Naivety among CD8 cells was defined by CD45RO negativity and positive CCR7 selection, thereby excluding terminally differentiated effector memory CD45RA+ cells. Trimming pared 3 bases from V and 1 base from J, leaving 6 bases between. CDR3 length equals 13 residues. Germline CDR1 and CDR2: MNHEY and SMNVEV (reference sequence). The method was immunoSEQ multiplex PCR; TCRdb's version includes in-frame clones alone and lacks a portion of them. This table has about 1,900,000 clones, about 95% appearing once. The sequenced sample was naive CD8+ T cells sorted from blood. V and J are TRBV27 and TRBJ1-1; D unresolved. This TCR was recovered from a young man in good health. CDR3 nucleotides: TGTGCCAGCAGTTTGCGAGCGAACACTGAAGCTTTCTTT. It yields the protein CASSLRANTEAFF.